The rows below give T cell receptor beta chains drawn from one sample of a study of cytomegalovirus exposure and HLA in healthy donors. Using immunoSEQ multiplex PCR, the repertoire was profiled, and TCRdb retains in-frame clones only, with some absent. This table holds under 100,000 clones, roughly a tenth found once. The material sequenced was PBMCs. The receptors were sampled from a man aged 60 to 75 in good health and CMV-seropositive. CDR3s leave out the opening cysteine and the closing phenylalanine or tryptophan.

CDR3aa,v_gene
ASTMILAGGPHEQF,TRBV5-1
ASSQLQTGGYEQY,TRBV4-1
ASSRTGVQETQY,TRBV5-6
ASSRNTGIGGNTIY,TRBV4-1
ASSDFGVVGNEQF,TRBV2
ASSVLAGAPPHNEQF,TRBV18
ASSEYDRSTDTQY,TRBV25-1
ASSEGQGYQPQH,TRBV7-2
ASGLTTNTDTQY,TRBV11-3
ASSPTVADNEQF,TRBV5-1